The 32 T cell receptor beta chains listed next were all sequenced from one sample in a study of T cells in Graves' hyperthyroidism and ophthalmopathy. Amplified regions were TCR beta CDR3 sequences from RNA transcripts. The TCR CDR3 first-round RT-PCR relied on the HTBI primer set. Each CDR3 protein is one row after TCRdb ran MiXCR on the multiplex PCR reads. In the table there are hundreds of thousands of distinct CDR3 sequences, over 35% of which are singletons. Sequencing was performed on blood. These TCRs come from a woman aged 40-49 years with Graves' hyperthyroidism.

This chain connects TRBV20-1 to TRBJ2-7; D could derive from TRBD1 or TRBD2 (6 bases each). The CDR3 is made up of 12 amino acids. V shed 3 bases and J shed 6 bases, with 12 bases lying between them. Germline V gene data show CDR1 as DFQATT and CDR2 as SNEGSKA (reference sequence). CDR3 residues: CSASGGLGEQYF. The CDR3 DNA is TGCAGTGCTAGCGGGGGCTTGGGCGAGCAGTACTTC.

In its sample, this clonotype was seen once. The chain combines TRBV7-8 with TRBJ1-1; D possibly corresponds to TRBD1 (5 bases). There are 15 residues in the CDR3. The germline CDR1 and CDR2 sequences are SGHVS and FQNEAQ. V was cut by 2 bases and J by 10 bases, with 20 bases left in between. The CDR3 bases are TGTGCCAGCAGCTTACACTCAGGAGGGGCGCCGGGAGCTTTCTTT. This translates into CASSLHSGGAPGAFF. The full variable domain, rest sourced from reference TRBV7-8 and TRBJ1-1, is GAGVSQSPRYKVAKRGQDVALRCDPISGHVSLFWYQQALGQGPEFLTYFQNEAQLDKSGLPSDRFFAERPEGSVSTLKIQRTQQEDSAVYLCASSLHSGGAPGAFFGQGTRLTVV.

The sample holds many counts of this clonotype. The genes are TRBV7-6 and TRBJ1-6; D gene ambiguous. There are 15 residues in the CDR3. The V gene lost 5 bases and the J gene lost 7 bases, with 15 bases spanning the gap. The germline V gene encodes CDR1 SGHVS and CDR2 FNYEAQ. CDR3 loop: CASSKIDGENSPLHF. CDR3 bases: TGTGCCAGCAGCAAGATTGACGGGGAAAATTCACCCCTCCACTTT.

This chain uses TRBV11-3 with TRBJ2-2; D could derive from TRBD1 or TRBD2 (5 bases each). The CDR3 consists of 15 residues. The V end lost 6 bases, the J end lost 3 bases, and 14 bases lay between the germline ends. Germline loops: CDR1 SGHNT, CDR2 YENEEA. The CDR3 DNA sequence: TGTGCCAGCAGATACCGGGACGGTCACACCGGGGAGCTGTTTTTT. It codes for CASRYRDGHTGELFF.

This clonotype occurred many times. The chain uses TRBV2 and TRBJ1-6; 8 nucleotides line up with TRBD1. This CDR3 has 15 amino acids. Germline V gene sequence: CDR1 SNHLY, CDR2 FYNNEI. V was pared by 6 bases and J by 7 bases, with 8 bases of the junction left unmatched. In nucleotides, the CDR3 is TGTGCCAGCAGAGAGCGGACAGGGAGCAATTCACCCCTCCACTTT. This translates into CASRERTGSNSPLHF.

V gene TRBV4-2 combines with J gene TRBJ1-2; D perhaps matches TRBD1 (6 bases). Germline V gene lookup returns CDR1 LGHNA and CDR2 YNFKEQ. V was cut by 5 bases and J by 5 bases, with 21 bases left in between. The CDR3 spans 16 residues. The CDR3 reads CASSTLQGTTSYGYTF. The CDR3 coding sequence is TGTGCCAGCAGCACTTTACAGGGTACTACTTCGTATGGCTACACCTTC.

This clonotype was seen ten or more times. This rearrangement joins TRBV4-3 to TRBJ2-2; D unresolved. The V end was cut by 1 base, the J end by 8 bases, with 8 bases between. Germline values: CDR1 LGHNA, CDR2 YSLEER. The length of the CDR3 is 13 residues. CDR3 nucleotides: TGCGCCAGCAGCCAAGCGCAGAGTGGGGAGCTGTTTTTT. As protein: CASSQAQSGELFF.

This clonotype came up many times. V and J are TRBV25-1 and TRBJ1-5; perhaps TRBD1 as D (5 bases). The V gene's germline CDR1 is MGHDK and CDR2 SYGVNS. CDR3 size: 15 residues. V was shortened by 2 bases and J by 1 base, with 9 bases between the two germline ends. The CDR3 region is CASSEGARSNQPQHF. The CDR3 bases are TGTGCCAGCAGTGAAGGGGCCAGGAGCAATCAGCCCCAGCATTTT.

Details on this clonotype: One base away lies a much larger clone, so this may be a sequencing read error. The CDR3 reads CASAGRTRKETQYF. The CDR3 DNA is TGTGCCAGCGCAGGCCGGACAAGGAAAGAGACCCAGTACTTC. J is TRBJ2-5 and V is TRBV7-9; D may be TRBD1 (5 bases). Trimming took off 8 bases at V and 3 bases at J, with 16 bases between the two ends. CDR1 and CDR2 from the germline V gene are SEHNR and FQNEAQ (reference sequence). CDR3 length equals 14 residues.

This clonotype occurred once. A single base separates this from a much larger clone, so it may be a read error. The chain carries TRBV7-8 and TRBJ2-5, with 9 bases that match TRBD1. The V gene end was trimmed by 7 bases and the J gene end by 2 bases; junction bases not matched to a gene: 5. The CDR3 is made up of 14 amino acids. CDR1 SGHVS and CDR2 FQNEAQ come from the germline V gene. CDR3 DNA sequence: TGTGCCAGCAAAGGGGGACAGGGACAAGAGACCCAGTACTTC. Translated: CASKGGQGQETQYF.

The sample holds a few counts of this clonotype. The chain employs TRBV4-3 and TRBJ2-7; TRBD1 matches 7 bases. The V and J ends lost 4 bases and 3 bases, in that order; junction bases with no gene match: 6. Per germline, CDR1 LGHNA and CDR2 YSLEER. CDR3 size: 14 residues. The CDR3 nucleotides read TGCGCCAGCAGCCCGGGACAGAGTAACTACGAGCAGTACTTC. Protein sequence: CASSPGQSNYEQYF.

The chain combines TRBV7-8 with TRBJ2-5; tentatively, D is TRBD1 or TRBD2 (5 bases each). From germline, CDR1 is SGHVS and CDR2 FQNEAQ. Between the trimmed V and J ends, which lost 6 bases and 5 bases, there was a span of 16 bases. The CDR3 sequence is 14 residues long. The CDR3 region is CASSNRDRMETQYF. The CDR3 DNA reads TGTGCCAGCAGTAATCGGGACCGAATGGAGACCCAGTACTTC.

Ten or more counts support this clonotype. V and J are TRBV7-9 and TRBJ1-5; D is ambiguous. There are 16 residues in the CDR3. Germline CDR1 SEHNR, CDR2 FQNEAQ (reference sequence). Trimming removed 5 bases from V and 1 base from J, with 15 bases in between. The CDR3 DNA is TGTGCCAGCAGCGATTATGCGGGGAAAAGCAATCAGCCCCAGCATTTT. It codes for CASSDYAGKSNQPQHF.

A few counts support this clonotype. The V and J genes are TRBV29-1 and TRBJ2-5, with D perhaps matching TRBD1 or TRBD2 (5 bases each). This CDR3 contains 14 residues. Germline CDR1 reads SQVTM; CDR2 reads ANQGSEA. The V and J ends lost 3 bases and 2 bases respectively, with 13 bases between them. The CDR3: CSVDDGAIQETQYF. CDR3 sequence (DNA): TGCAGCGTTGACGACGGGGCTATTCAAGAGACCCAGTACTTC.

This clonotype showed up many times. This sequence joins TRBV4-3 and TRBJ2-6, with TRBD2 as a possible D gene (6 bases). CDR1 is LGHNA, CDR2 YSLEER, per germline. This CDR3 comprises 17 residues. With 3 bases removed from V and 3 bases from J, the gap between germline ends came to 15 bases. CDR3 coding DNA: TGCGCCAGCAGCCAGGGGGGTAGCGGCGGTGGGGCCAACGTCCTGACTTTC. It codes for CASSQGGSGGGANVLTF.

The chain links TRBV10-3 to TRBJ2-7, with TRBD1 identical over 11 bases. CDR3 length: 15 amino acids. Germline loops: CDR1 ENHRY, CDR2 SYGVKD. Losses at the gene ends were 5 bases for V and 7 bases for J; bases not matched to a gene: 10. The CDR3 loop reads CAISTPGQGGNEQYF. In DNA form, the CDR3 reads TGTGCCATCAGTACTCCGGGACAGGGGGGCAATGAGCAGTACTTC.

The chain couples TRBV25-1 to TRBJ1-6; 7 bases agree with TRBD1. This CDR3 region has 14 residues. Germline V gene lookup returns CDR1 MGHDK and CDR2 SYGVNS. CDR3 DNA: TGTGCTAGAGACGTCCGGGACAGTAATTCACCCCTCCACTTT. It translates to CARDVRDSNSPLHF.

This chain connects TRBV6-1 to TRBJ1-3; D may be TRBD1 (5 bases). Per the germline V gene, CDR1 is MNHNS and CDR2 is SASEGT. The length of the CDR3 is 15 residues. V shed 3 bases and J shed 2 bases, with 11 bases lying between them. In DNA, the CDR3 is TGTGCCAGCAGTGATCAGGGTAATCCTGGAAACACCATATATTTT. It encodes CASSDQGNPGNTIYF.

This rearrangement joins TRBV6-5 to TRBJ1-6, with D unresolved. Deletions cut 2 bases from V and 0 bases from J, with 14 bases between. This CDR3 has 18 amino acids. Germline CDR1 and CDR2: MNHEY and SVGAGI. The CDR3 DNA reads TGTGCCAGCAGTTACGGACGGGCCCAATTCTCCTATAATTCACCCCTCCACTTT. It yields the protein CASSYGRAQFSYNSPLHF.

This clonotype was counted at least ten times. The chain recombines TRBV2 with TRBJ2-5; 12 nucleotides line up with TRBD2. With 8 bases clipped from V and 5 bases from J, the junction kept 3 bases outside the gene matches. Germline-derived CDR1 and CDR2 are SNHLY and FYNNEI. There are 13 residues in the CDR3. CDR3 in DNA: TGTGCCAGCGTGACTAGCGGGAGTGAGACCCAGTACTTC. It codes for CASVTSGSETQYF.

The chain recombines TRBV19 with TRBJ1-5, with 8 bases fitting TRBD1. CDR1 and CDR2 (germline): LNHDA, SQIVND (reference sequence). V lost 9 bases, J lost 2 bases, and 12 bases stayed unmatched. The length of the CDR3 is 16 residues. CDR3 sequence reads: CASRSDRAAGNQPQHF. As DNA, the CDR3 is TGTGCCAGCAGATCGGACAGGGCGGCAGGCAATCAGCCCCAGCATTTT.

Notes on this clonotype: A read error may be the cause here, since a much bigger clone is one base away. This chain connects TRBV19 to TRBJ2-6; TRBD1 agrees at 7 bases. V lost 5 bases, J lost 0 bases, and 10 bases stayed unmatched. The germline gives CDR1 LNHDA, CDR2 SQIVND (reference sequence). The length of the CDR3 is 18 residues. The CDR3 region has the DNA TGTGCCAGTAGTGGACGGACAGGCCCGAGCTCTGGGGCCAACGTCCTGACTTTC. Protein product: CASSGRTGPSSGANVLTF.

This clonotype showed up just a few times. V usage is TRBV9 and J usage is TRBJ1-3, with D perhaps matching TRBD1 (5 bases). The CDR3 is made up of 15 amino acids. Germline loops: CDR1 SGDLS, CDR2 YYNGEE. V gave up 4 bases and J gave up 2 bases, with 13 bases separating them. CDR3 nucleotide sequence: TGTGCCAGCAGCACCTACCAGGGTGCTGGAAACACCATATATTTT. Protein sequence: CASSTYQGAGNTIYF. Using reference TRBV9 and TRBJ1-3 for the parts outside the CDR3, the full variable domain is DSGVTQTPKHLITATGQRVTLRCSPRSGDLSVYWYQQSLDQGLQFLIQYYNGEERAKGNILERFSAQQFPDLHSELNLSSLELGDSALYFCASSTYQGAGNTIYFGEGSWLTVV.

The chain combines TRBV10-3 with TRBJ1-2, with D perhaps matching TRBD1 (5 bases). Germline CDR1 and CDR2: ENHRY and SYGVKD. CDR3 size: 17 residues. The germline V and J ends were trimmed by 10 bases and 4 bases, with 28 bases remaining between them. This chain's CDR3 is CASSQTGAKLGGYGYTF. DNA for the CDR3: TGTGCCAGCAGCCAGACCGGGGCGAAGCTTGGAGGCTATGGCTACACCTTC.

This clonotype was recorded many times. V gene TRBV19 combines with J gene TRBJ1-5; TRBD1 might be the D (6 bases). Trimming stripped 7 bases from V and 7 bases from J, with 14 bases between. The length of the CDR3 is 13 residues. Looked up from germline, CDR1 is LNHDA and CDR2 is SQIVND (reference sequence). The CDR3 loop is CASTGKQGQPQHF. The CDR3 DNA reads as TGTGCCAGTACCGGAAAACAGGGACAGCCCCAGCATTTT.

The CDR3 DNA sequence: TGTGCCAGCAGTTTAGCGCCCCGTTATAGCAATCAGCCCCAGCATTTT. Translation: CASSLAPRYSNQPQHF. The genes are TRBV12-3 or TRBV12-4 and TRBJ1-5; D gene unclear. The CDR3 is 16 residues long. The ends were cut back, 0 bases at V and 0 bases at J, with 9 bases in the middle.

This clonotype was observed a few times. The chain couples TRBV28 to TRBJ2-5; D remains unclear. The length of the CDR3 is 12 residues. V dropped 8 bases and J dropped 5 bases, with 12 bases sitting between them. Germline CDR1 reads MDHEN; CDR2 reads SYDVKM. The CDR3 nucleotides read TGTGCCAGCGAAGGCGGCCGGGAGACCCAGTACTTC. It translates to CASEGGRETQYF.

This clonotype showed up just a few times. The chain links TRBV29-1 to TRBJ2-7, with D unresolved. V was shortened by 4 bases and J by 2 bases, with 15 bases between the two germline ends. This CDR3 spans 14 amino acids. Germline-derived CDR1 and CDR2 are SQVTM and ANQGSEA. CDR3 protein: CSVVVVQTTYEQYF. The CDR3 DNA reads TGCAGCGTTGTGGTAGTACAGACGACCTACGAGCAGTACTTC.

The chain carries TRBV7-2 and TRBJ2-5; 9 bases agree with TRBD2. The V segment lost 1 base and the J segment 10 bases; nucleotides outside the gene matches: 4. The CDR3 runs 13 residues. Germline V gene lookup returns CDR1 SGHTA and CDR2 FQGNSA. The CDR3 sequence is CASSLVAGGIQYF. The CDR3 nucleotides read TGTGCCAGCAGCTTAGTTGCGGGGGGGATCCAGTACTTC.

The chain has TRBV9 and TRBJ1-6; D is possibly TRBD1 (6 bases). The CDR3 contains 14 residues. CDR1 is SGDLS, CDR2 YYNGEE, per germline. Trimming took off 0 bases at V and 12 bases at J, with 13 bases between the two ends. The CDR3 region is CASSVGGGEQPLHF. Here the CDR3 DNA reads TGTGCCAGCAGCGTAGGAGGGGGGGAGCAACCCCTCCACTTT.

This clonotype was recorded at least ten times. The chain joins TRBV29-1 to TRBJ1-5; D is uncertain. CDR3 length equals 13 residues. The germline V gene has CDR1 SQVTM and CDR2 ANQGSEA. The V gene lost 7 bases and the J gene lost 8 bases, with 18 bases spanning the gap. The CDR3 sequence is CSGGRPSSKPQHF. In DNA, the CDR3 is TGCAGCGGAGGCCGGCCATCTAGTAAGCCCCAGCATTTT.

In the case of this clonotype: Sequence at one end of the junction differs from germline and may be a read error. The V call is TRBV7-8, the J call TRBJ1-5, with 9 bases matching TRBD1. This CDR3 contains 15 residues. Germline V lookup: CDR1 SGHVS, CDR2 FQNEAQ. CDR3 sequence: CASSRGQGRYETQHF. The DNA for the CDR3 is TGCGCCAGCAGCCGAGGACAGGGGAGATACGAGACCCAGCATTTT.